This T cell receptor beta chain was documented in a study of cytomegalovirus exposure and HLA in healthy donors. General study findings and limits: A later analysis linked 15,000 to 20,000 TCR beta sequences to HLA alleles at 0.05 false discovery rate.

This clone has more than one count but fewer than ten. Antigen specificity is unknown. PCR amplification relied on 60 Vbeta primers (plus 13 Jbeta primers). The repertoire was sequenced with immunoSEQ multiplex PCR; TCRdb's copy has only in-frame clones and lacks some. The data show about 150,000 clones, 60% to 75% seen once. The sequencing input was PBMCs. This TCR derives from a man aged 18 to 35 in good health and CMV-seronegative.

The CDR3 region has the DNA TGCGCCAGCAGCCAAGTACTAGCGACGAACACCGGGGAGCTGTTTTTT. Residues: CASSQVLATNTGELFF. The V and J genes are TRBV4-1 and TRBJ2-2, with 7 bases that match TRBD2. The CDR3 length is 16 residues. The germline gives CDR1 MGHRA, CDR2 YSYEKL. J lost 0 bases, V lost 1 base, and 2 bases had no gene match.